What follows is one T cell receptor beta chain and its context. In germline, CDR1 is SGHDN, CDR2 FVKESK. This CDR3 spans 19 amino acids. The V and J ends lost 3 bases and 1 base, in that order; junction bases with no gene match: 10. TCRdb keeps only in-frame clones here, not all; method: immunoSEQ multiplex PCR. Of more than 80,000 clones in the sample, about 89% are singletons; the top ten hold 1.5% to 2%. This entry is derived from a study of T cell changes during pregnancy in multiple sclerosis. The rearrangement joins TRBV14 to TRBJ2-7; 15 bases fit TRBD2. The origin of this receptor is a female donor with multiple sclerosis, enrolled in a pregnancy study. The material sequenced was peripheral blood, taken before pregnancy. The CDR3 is CASSQGLAGGPAFSYEQYF. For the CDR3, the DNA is TGTGCCAGCAGCCAGGGACTAGCGGGAGGTCCGGCATTTTCCTACGAGCAGTACTTC.